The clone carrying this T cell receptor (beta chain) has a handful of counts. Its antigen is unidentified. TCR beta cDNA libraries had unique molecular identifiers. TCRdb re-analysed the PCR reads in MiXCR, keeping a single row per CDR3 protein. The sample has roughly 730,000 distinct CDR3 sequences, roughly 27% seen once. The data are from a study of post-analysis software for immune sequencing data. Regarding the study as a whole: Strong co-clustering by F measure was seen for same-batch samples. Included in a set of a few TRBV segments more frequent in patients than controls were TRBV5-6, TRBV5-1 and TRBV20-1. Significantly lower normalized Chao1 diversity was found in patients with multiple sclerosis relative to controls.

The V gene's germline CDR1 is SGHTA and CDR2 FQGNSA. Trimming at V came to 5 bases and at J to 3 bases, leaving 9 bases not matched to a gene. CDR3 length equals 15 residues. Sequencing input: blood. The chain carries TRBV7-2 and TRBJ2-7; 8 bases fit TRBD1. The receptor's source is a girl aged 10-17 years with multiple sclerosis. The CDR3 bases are TGTGCCAGCAGCCTTGCGGGACAGGAGGTCTACGAGCAGTACTTC. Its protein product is CASSLAGQEVYEQYF.